These 19 T cell receptor beta chains originate from one sample sequenced in a study of tumor-infiltrating lymphocytes in primary liver carcinoma (dated by TCRdb to the late 2010s). Blood RNA was extracted from unsorted whole blood using TRIzol reagent, and germline DNA was obtained with the DNeasy Blood & Tissue kit. The run used an Illumina HiSeq 2500. A constant-region primer and ProtoScript II reverse transcriptase were used to reverse-transcribe TCRbeta-specific cDNA from 500 ng total RNA. The TCRbeta libraries were prepared through three rounds of nested multiplex PCR following a slightly modified ARM-PCR procedure. The first two PCR rounds used multiplex TRBV1-TRBV30 forward primers with a Cbeta reverse primer, each for about 11 cycles. Starting from the raw public reads, TCRdb applied fastp trimming at Q25, assembled clones with MiXCR and retained in-frame beta chains. Each entry is one CDR3 protein sequence, shown with its most common DNA and genes. Here the sample has around 170,000 distinct CDR3 sequences; over 45% occur a single time. Around three quarters of the sample is taken by the ten largest.

Input material: peripheral blood. These receptors were obtained from a man aged 35 to 55 with primary liver carcinoma and hepatitis B virus infection.

In DNA form, the CDR3 reads TGTGCCAGCAGTTCCCTCAGCGGGAGGGCCGGTTTGCGGGGGAGTAGATCCTACAATGAGCAGTTCTTC. The encoded protein is CASSSLSGRAGLRGSRSYNEQFF. The rearrangement links TRBV28 to TRBJ2-1; TRBD2 aligns across 10 bases. The CDR3 runs 23 residues. Unmatched junction bases numbered 25, after V lost 4 bases and J lost 1 base. Germline V CDR1 and CDR2: MDHEN, SYDVKM.

This clonotype appeared a few times. The genes are TRBV6-2 or TRBV6-3 and TRBJ2-1, with 11 bases fitting TRBD1. The germline V gene encodes CDR1 MNHEY and CDR2 SVGEGT. CDR3 length equals 14 residues. Trimming took 6 bases from V and 8 from J; bases not matched to a gene: 6. The DNA for the CDR3 is TGTGCCAGCAGCAAGAGGACAGGGGGCTATGAGCAGTTCTTC. Protein sequence: CASSKRTGGYEQFF.

This clonotype was observed a few times. The chain employs TRBV7-9 and TRBJ2-2, with a tentative D call TRBD1 (7 bases). This CDR3 has 14 residues. V dropped 11 bases and J dropped 0 bases, with 13 bases sitting between them. Germline assignment: CDR1 SEHNR and CDR2 FQNEAQ (reference sequence). The CDR3 loop reads CAGQGGANTGELFF. CDR3 sequence (DNA): TGTGCCGGGCAGGGGGGCGCGAACACCGGGGAGCTGTTTTTT.

With regard to this clonotype: One end of the junction varies from germline; a read error may be responsible. The chain couples TRBV4-1 to TRBJ1-2; D is ambiguous. Germline CDR1 is MGHRA and CDR2 is YSYEKL. This CDR3 has 16 residues. In nucleotides, the CDR3 is TGCGCCGGCAGCCGCCCTCCTAATTGGACGTCCGCGGGCTACACCTTC. Protein: CAGSRPPNWTSAGYTF.

As concerns this clonotype: Lacking the conserved final phenylalanine or tryptophan, this CDR3 likely reflects a read error. The chain carries TRBV11-2 and TRBJ2-7, with D maybe TRBD2 (6 bases). The CDR3 sequence is 12 residues long. The germline V gene encodes CDR1 SGHAT and CDR2 FQNNGV. V shed 4 bases and J shed 9 bases, with 13 bases lying between them. Here the CDR3 DNA reads TGTGCCAGCAGCTCAGGGATTAGCGGGCAGTACCTA. It translates to CASSSGISGQYL.

This clonotype came up many times. The chain employs TRBV11-1 and TRBJ2-1; D perhaps matches TRBD2 (6 bases). The CDR3 contains 14 residues. Germline values: CDR1 SGHAT, CDR2 FQDESV (reference sequence). Trimming stripped 5 bases from V and 6 bases from J, with 14 bases between. CDR3 region: CASSRRRDGNEQFF. The CDR3 DNA reads as TGTGCCAGCAGCCGAAGGCGGGACGGCAATGAGCAGTTCTTC.

The CDR3 reads CASSLGKGLVYEQYF. The CDR3 region has the DNA TGTGCCAGCAGTTTAGGCAAGGGGCTCGTCTACGAGCAGTACTTC. The rearrangement uses TRBV28 and TRBJ2-7, with D possibly matching TRBD1 (5 bases). The ends were cut back, 2 bases at V and 3 bases at J, with 14 bases in the middle. Germline V lookup: CDR1 MDHEN, CDR2 SYDVKM. The CDR3 runs to 15 residues. The full variable domain, its missing parts supplied by reference TRBV28 and TRBJ2-7, is DVKVTQSSRYLVKRTGEKVFLECVQDMDHENMFWYRQDPGLGLRLIYFSYDVKMKEKGDIPEGYSVSREKKERFSLILESASTNQTSMYLCASSLGKGLVYEQYFGPGTRLTVT.

With regard to this clonotype: This may arise from a read error, as a much more abundant clone is one base away. The chain has TRBV7-8 and TRBJ2-7; 8 bases fit TRBD2. The CDR3 extends over 15 amino acids. The germline V gene encodes CDR1 SGHVS and CDR2 FQNEAQ. The V segment lost 8 bases and the J segment 3 bases; nucleotides outside the gene matches: 12. CDR3 sequence: CASCPRGGTSYEQYF. CDR3 DNA sequence: TGTGCCAGCTGCCCCCGGGGGGGAACTAGCTACGAGCAGTACTTC. Using reference TRBV7-8 and TRBJ2-7 for the parts outside the CDR3, the full variable domain is GAGVSQSPRYKVAKRGQDVALRCDPISGHVSLFWYQQALGQGPEFLTYFQNEAQLDKSGLPSDRFFAERPEGSVSTLKIQRTQQEDSAVYLCASCPRGGTSYEQYFGPGTRLTVT.

This clonotype has a count of ten or more. The chain has TRBV6-5 and TRBJ2-7, with a possible D match to TRBD2 (6 bases). There are 14 residues in the CDR3. Trimming cost V 6 bases and J 4 bases, with 16 bases left between them. Germline loops: CDR1 MNHEY, CDR2 SVGAGI. CDR3 loop: CASSPFGSIYEQYF. CDR3 nucleotides: TGTGCCAGCAGCCCTTTCGGGAGTATTTACGAGCAGTACTTC.

This clonotype appeared a single time. A single base separates this from a much larger clone, so it may be a read error. J is TRBJ1-5 and V is TRBV29-1, with a weak D call TRBD1 (5 bases). This CDR3 region has 13 residues. Germline lookup yields CDR1 SQVTM and CDR2 ANQGSEA. Trimming removed 4 bases from V and 4 bases from J, with 11 bases in between. CDR3 coding DNA: TGCAGCGTTGGCTGGACACAGAATCAGCCCCAGCATTTT. Protein: CSVGWTQNQPQHF.

Details on this clonotype: The junction and the germline gene differ at one end; a read error may be behind it. The chain joins TRBV11-2 to TRBJ2-5; perhaps TRBD1 as D (6 bases). The CDR3 totals 15 residues. From germline, CDR1 is SGHAT and CDR2 FQNNGV. This chain's CDR3 is CASTIGGNGQETQYF. CDR3 bases: TGTGCCAGCACAATAGGGGGTAACGGGCAAGAGACCCAGTACTTT.

Remarks on this clonotype: With a much larger clone just one base away, this may be a read error. This chain uses TRBV11-2 with TRBJ2-1; D remains unclear. Germline CDR1 SGHAT, CDR2 FQNNGV. This CDR3 comprises 14 residues. V lost 5 bases, J lost 10 bases, and 18 bases lay in between. This CDR3 is CASSAKLGIIEQFF. CDR3 DNA sequence: TGTGCCAGCAGCGCCAAACTTGGAATAATAGAGCAGTTCTTC.

On this clonotype itself: Mismatch with germline at one junction end may stem from a read error. V and J are TRBV4-2 and TRBJ2-1, with 9 positions matching TRBD2. The CDR3 spans 16 residues. Germline CDR1 and CDR2: LGHNA and YNFKEQ. CDR3 DNA: TGTGCCAGCAGCCAAGATCCCAGCGGGAGGCGGGGTGAGCAGCTCTTC. Translated, it gives CASSQDPSGRRGEQLF.

For this clonotype: Sequence at one end of the junction differs from germline and may be a read error. The rearrangement uses TRBV5-6 and TRBJ2-7; no clear D. Germline V gene data show CDR1 as SGHDT and CDR2 as YYEEEE. The CDR3 loop spans 16 amino acids. In DNA, the CDR3 is TGTGCCAACAGCTTGGCAGTCCCCGAAGCCGCCTACGAGCAGTACTTC. Protein sequence: CANSLAVPEAAYEQYF. Looking up the rest from reference TRBV5-6 and TRBJ2-7 gives the full variable domain: DAGVTQSPTHLIKTRGQQVTLRCSPKSGHDTVSWYQQALGQGPQFIFQYYEEEERQRGNFPDRFSGHQFPNYSSELNVNALLLGDSALYLCANSLAVPEAAYEQYFGPGTRLTVT.

The V and J genes are TRBV29-1 and TRBJ2-1, with D possibly being TRBD1 or TRBD2 (5 bases each). Germline CDR1 is SQVTM and CDR2 is ANQGSEA. The CDR3 covers 14 residues. The V end was cut by 4 bases, the J end by 6 bases, with 16 bases between. The CDR3 DNA follows: TGCAGCGTTGGGGGCCAGCTAGAGGGCAATGAGCAGTTCTTC. This sequence encodes CSVGGQLEGNEQFF.

Concerning this clonotype: A much larger clone lies a single base off, so this may be a read error. The J gene is TRBJ2-7, the V gene TRBV4-1; D is perhaps TRBD2 (5 bases). Trimming took off 1 base at V and 2 bases at J, with 21 bases between the two ends. The CDR3 is 18 residues long. Germline V lookup: CDR1 MGHRA, CDR2 YSYEKL. This chain's CDR3 is CASSQAVSFTGCAYEQYF. CDR3 nucleotides: TGCGCCAGCAGCCAAGCGGTCTCCTTTACGGGATGCGCCTACGAGCAGTACTTC.

A note on this clonotype: This clone may be a read error of a much larger clone one base away. The genes are TRBV29-1 and TRBJ2-1; maybe TRBD2 (5 bases). The CDR3 has 14 amino acids. The germline gives CDR1 SQVTM, CDR2 ANQGSEA. The V and J ends lost 7 bases and 5 bases respectively, with 18 bases between them. CDR3 sequence reads: CSAARGINDNEQFF. The DNA for the CDR3 is TGCAGCGCTGCGCGAGGGATTAATGACAATGAGCAGTTCTTC.

The V and J genes are TRBV10-1 and TRBJ2-1; D is possibly TRBD1 (6 bases). Germline V lookup: CDR1 WNHNN, CDR2 SYGVQD (reference sequence). Trimming pared 6 bases from V and 6 bases from J, leaving 9 bases between. This CDR3 contains 12 residues. CDR3 amino acids: CASSQGSNEQFF. CDR3 coding DNA: TGCGCCAGCAGCCAGGGGTCCAATGAGCAGTTCTTC.

Concerning this clonotype itself: A read error may explain this, as a much larger clone is one base away. The chain carries TRBV11-1 and TRBJ2-7; TRBD1 or TRBD2 may be the D gene (7 bases each). Trimming left V 7 bases short and J 6 bases short, with 25 bases between. Germline V gene sequence: CDR1 SGHAT, CDR2 FQDESV (reference sequence). This CDR3 is built from 16 residues. CDR3 loop: CASTLGRGRCASEQYF. The CDR3 region has the DNA TGTGCCAGCACCCTAGGGAGGGGGCGGTGTGCGAGCGAGCAGTACTTC.